The 21 T cell receptor beta chains reported below all come from one sample, sequenced in a study of blood T cell repertoires in COVID-19. The protocol was immunoSEQ multiplex PCR, while the TCRdb copy is restricted to in-frame clones and leaves out a portion. This table has 150,000 to 200,000 clones, roughly four fifths appearing once. Specimen: peripheral blood. These receptor sequences come from a woman aged 25 to 45 with acute or convalescent COVID-19.

The chain joins TRBV30 to TRBJ2-7, with D unclear. This CDR3 is 12 amino acids long. V was clipped by 0 bases and J by 5 bases, with 8 bases between them. Per germline, CDR1 GTSNPN and CDR2 SVGIG (reference sequence). In nucleotides, the CDR3 is TGTGCCTGGAGTGTAACTCTGAACGAGCAGTACTTC. Translation gives CAWSVTLNEQYF.

The chain employs TRBV27 and TRBJ2-3; D is uncertain. The germline V gene has CDR1 MNHEY and CDR2 SMNVEV (reference sequence). Trimming shortened V by 5 bases and J by 6 bases, and 9 bases separated the two germline ends. The CDR3 spans 12 residues. The CDR3 reads CASSRLTDTQYF. DNA of the CDR3: TGTGCCAGCAGTCGACTTACCGATACGCAGTATTTT.

The chain carries TRBV7-2 and TRBJ1-4; D call uncertain. V was shortened by 1 base and J by 7 bases, with 10 bases between the two germline ends. Germline-derived CDR1 and CDR2 are SGHTA and FQGNSA. The CDR3 consists of 14 residues. CDR3 sequence (DNA): TGTGCCAGCAGCTTAGACCCGCGCGGTGAAAAACTGTTTTTT. Its translation is CASSLDPRGEKLFF.

The chain has TRBV3-1 (or the pseudogene TRBV3-2) and TRBJ2-7, with TRBD1 identical over 7 bases. This CDR3 is built from 14 residues. Germline CDR1 and CDR2: LGHDT and YNNKEL (reference sequence). Germline trimming cut 0 bases from V and 4 bases from J; bases unmatched to any gene: 3. CDR3 sequence (DNA): TGTGCCAGCAGCCAAGAAAGGGGGCGGTACGAGCAGTACTTC. Translating gives CASSQERGRYEQYF.

This clone was counted between two and nine times. The gene calls are TRBV3-1 (or the pseudogene TRBV3-2) and TRBJ1-4; a weak D match, TRBD1 (5 bases). The CDR3 length is 17 residues. The V and J ends lost 0 bases and 8 bases respectively, with 19 bases between them. The germline gives CDR1 LGHDT, CDR2 YNNKEL (reference sequence). CDR3 nucleotides: TGTGCCAGCAGCCAAGATGGGAGGGACCCAAAGAGGGAAAAACTGTTTTTT. Its protein product is CASSQDGRDPKREKLFF.

The chain couples TRBV5-1 to TRBJ2-1; TRBD2 aligns across 7 bases. V trimming: 1 base; J trimming: 9 bases; junction bases outside the gene matches: 10. The germline V gene has CDR1 SGHRS and CDR2 YFSETQ. The CDR3 contains 15 residues. The CDR3: CASSLNGGREGEQFF. The DNA for the CDR3 is TGCGCCAGCAGCTTGAACGGCGGGAGAGAAGGTGAGCAGTTCTTC.

This chain uses TRBV6-5 with TRBJ1-2; no definite D call. CDR3 length: 13 residues. Germline V gene data show CDR1 as MNHEY and CDR2 as SVGAGI. V was clipped by 3 bases and J by 5 bases, with 10 bases between them. CDR3 region: CASSYVSGYGYTF. DNA of the CDR3: TGTGCCAGCAGTTATGTTAGCGGATATGGCTACACCTTC.

This chain links TRBV24-1 with TRBJ2-3; 9 bases line up with TRBD1. This CDR3 is 18 amino acids long. The germline V gene has CDR1 KGHDR and CDR2 SFDVKD. V gave up 4 bases and J gave up 4 bases; unmatched junction bases: 14. The CDR3 coding sequence is TGTGCCACCAGTGACCCCCTACGGGACAGGGTCTTTTCAGATACGCAGTATTTT. Its translation: CATSDPLRDRVFSDTQYF.

This sequence joins TRBV11-2 and TRBJ2-7; D unclear. CDR1 and CDR2 (germline): SGHAT, FQNNGV. The V end lost 1 base, the J end lost 2 bases, and 12 bases lay between the germline ends. The CDR3 contains 15 residues. The CDR3 coding sequence is TGTGCCAGCAGCTTAGGTCCAGGATTGACCTACGAGCAGTACTTC. It yields the protein CASSLGPGLTYEQYF. Complete variable domain (other parts from reference TRBV11-2 and TRBJ2-7): EAGVAQSPRYKIIEKRQSVAFWCNPISGHATLYWYQQILGQGPKLLIQFQNNGVVDDSQLPKDRFSAERLKGVDSTLKIQPAKLEDSAVYLCASSLGPGLTYEQYFGPGTRLTVT.

The rearrangement links TRBV10-3 to TRBJ1-2; weak D call: TRBD1 (6 bases). V was clipped by 6 bases and J by 4 bases, with 15 bases between them. The germline CDR1 and CDR2 sequences are ENHRY and SYGVKD. This CDR3 has 14 residues. Here the CDR3 DNA reads TGTGCCATCAGAGCGCCGGGGGGGGCCTATGGCTACACCTTC. Translated, it gives CAIRAPGGAYGYTF.

The chain combines TRBV30 with TRBJ2-7, with D perhaps TRBD1 (6 bases). CDR1 is GTSNPN and CDR2 is SVGIG in the germline V gene (reference sequence). The CDR3 sequence is 13 residues long. The V and J ends lost 6 bases and 0 bases respectively, with 12 bases between them. CDR3 bases: TGTGCCTGCTGGACAGTGAGCTCCTACGAGCAGTACTTC. Protein: CACWTVSSYEQYF.

This chain uses TRBV30 with TRBJ2-2; 7 bases are a match to TRBD2. Losses at the gene ends were 2 bases for V and 9 bases for J; bases not matched to a gene: 0. In germline, CDR1 is GTSNPN, CDR2 SVGIG (reference sequence). The CDR3 contains 11 residues. CDR3 amino acids: CAWSSGRELFF. The CDR3 DNA reads TGTGCCTGGAGTAGCGGGAGGGAGCTGTTTTTT.

A word on this clone: The junction differs from germline at one of its ends, possibly a read error. CDR3 sequence: CASSDSGLRNYGYTF. The CDR3 nucleotides read TGTGCCAGCAGTGACTCTGGACTTAGGAACTATGGCTACACCTTC. This chain connects TRBV6-5 to TRBJ1-2, with unresolved D. The CDR3 consists of 15 residues. CDR1 and CDR2 from the germline V gene are MNHEY and SVGAGI.

The chain joins TRBV3-1 (or the pseudogene TRBV3-2) to TRBJ2-1, with D possibly being TRBD1 (6 bases). With 4 bases removed from V and 4 bases from J, the gap between germline ends came to 11 bases. This CDR3 has 14 residues. Per germline, CDR1 LGHDT and CDR2 YNNKEL (reference sequence). DNA for the CDR3: TGTGCCAGCAGCCTTACAGGGCCTTACAATGAGCAGTTCTTC. As protein: CASSLTGPYNEQFF.

The chain combines TRBV7-2 with TRBJ2-5, with D possibly matching TRBD1 (5 bases). The CDR3 runs 15 residues. CDR1 and CDR2 from the germline V gene are SGHTA and FQGNSA. The V and J ends lost 1 base and 0 bases respectively, with 9 bases between them. The CDR3 loop reads CASSLGTTYQETQYF. In nucleotides, the CDR3 is TGTGCCAGCAGCTTAGGGACAACTTACCAAGAGACCCAGTACTTC.

The CDR3, as DNA: TGTGCCAGCAGCTATACGGGACAGCCGAACACTGAAGCTTTCTTT. Its translation: CASSYTGQPNTEAFF. This sequence joins TRBV7-8 and TRBJ1-1, with 7 bases fitting TRBD1. This CDR3 is built from 15 residues. Germline values: CDR1 SGHVS, CDR2 FQNEAQ. J was trimmed by 1 base and V by 4 bases; bases with no gene match: 6.

This clone turned up a few times. CDR3 protein: CASSLRQTNTEAFF. CDR3 in DNA: TGTGCCAGTAGTTTGAGACAGACGAACACTGAAGCTTTCTTT. The chain links TRBV19 to TRBJ1-1, with D possibly matching TRBD1 (5 bases). Trimming took 5 bases from V and 1 from J, leaving 11 bases between them. This CDR3 has 14 amino acids. Germline assignment: CDR1 LNHDA and CDR2 SQIVND (reference sequence).

The V call is TRBV5-4, the J call TRBJ1-1; D gene ambiguous. The length of the CDR3 is 14 residues. The germline V gene encodes CDR1 SGHNT and CDR2 YYREEE (reference sequence). The V and J ends lost 2 bases and 0 bases respectively, with 8 bases between them. CDR3: CASSFGLLNTEAFF. DNA for the CDR3: TGTGCCAGCAGCTTCGGACTCTTGAACACTGAAGCTTTCTTT.

The chain carries TRBV10-2 and TRBJ2-2, with 8 bases matching TRBD2. J was trimmed by 0 bases and V by 4 bases; bases with no gene match: 4. CDR3 length: 16 amino acids. From germline, CDR1 is WSHSY and CDR2 SAAADI. In DNA form, the CDR3 reads TGCGCCAGCAGTGGTCTAGCGGGCGCGAACACCGGGGAGCTGTTTTTT. Translated, it gives CASSGLAGANTGELFF.

This rearrangement joins TRBV7-9 to TRBJ2-1; 8 positions agree with TRBD1. The junction had 9 bases not matched to a gene; V was cut back by 5 bases and J by 3 bases. The CDR3 runs to 16 residues. CDR1 and CDR2 from the germline V gene are SEHNR and FQNEAQ (reference sequence). The CDR3 here is CASSPGTGVNYNEQFF. Written as DNA, the CDR3 is TGTGCCAGCAGCCCGGGGACAGGCGTTAACTACAATGAGCAGTTCTTC. The full variable domain, in which reference TRBV7-9 and TRBJ2-1 provide the parts outside the CDR3, is DTGVSQNPRHKITKRGQNVTFRCDPISEHNRLYWYRQTLGQGPEFLTYFQNEAQLEKSRLLSDRFSAERPKGSFSTLEIQRTEQGDSAMYLCASSPGTGVNYNEQFFGPGTRLTVL.

The chain joins TRBV6-1 to TRBJ2-3; no clear D gene. Deletions cut 1 base from V and 7 bases from J, with 6 bases between. The germline V gene encodes CDR1 MNHNS and CDR2 SASEGT. The CDR3 is 12 amino acids. The CDR3 nucleotides are TGTGCCAGCAGTGAAGTTCTTAATACGCAGTATTTT. Its translation: CASSEVLNTQYF.